One sample yielded the 22 T cell receptor beta chains listed below, sequenced in a study of cytomegalovirus exposure and HLA in healthy donors. Amplification used 60 Vbeta primers and 13 Jbeta primers. Only in-frame clones appear in the TCRdb table, and some are missing; sequencing was by immunoSEQ multiplex PCR. This sample has 180,000 or so clones, with 82% found just once. The sequenced material came from PBMCs. The receptors originated from a man aged 35 to 55 in good health and CMV-seronegative.

The chain employs TRBV7-2 and TRBJ2-5, with a weak D call TRBD2 (5 bases). The tail of the sequence fits TRBJ2-7 better, so the J call may be wrong. This CDR3 contains 14 residues. Per germline, CDR1 SGHTA and CDR2 FQGNSA. The chain's CDR3 is CASSFNPLAYEQYF. DNA for the CDR3: TGTGCCAGCAGCTTCAACCCCCTAGCTTACGAGCAGTACTTC.

V is TRBV7-9 and J is TRBJ1-4, with 7 bases aligning to TRBD1. Per the germline V gene, CDR1 is SEHNR and CDR2 is FQNEAQ (reference sequence). The CDR3 has 15 residues. The J segment lost 1 base and the V segment lost 5 bases, leaving 4 bases of the junction unmatched. Here the CDR3 reads CASSPRQGTNEKLFF. The CDR3 DNA is TGTGCCAGCAGCCCACGACAGGGAACTAATGAAAAACTGTTTTTT.

This clone was picked up a small number of times. J is TRBJ2-7 and V is TRBV4-1, with unresolved D. CDR1 is MGHRA and CDR2 is YSYEKL in the germline V gene. This CDR3 region has 15 residues. V gave up 3 bases and J gave up 1 base, with 13 bases separating them. This CDR3 is CASSQERQPSYEQYF. CDR3 DNA sequence: TGCGCCAGCAGCCAGGAGAGGCAGCCTTCCTACGAGCAGTACTTC.

V gene TRBV19 combines with J gene TRBJ2-1; tentative D call: TRBD1 (5 bases). Germline V gene data show CDR1 as LNHDA and CDR2 as SQIVND (reference sequence). Trimming took 5 bases from V and 2 from J, leaving 10 bases between them. The CDR3 consists of 14 residues. For the CDR3, the DNA is TGTGCCAGTAGTGACAGTCTAGCCTACAATGAGCAGTTCTTC. Protein sequence: CASSDSLAYNEQFF.

The chain recombines TRBV27 with TRBJ1-5, with D possibly being TRBD1 (5 bases). The CDR3 extends over 15 amino acids. The ends were cut back, 0 bases at V and 5 bases at J, with 11 bases in the middle. Germline V gene sequence: CDR1 MNHEY, CDR2 SMNVEV (reference sequence). CDR3 DNA: TGTGCCAGCAGTTTATCGGCGGGGGTCGATCAGCCCCAGCATTTT. It specifies CASSLSAGVDQPQHF.

CDR3 DNA: TGTGCCAGCAGCTTTAATTCGCCTGTCGGCTATGGCTACACCTTC. Residues: CASSFNSPVGYGYTF. The chain is built from TRBV13 and TRBJ1-2; D ambiguous. The CDR3 loop spans 15 amino acids. V dropped 3 bases and J dropped 4 bases, with 15 bases sitting between them. In germline, CDR1 is PRHDT, CDR2 FYEKMQ (reference sequence).

A remark on this clone: At one of its ends the junction is not consistent with the germline gene, which may arise from a read error. This sequence joins TRBV7-3 and TRBJ2-7; 8 positions match TRBD2. Germline CDR1 reads SGHTA; CDR2 reads FQGTGA. This CDR3 spans 17 amino acids. The CDR3 loop is CASSLDWAGGYSSEQYF. The CDR3 nucleotides are TGTGCCAGCAGCTTAGATTGGGCGGGAGGTTACTCCTCCGAGCAGTACTTC.

This clone was seen a handful of times. The chain combines TRBV9 with TRBJ2-3; 7 bases are shared with TRBD2. This CDR3 contains 17 residues. Germline CDR1 and CDR2: SGDLS and YYNGEE. The J segment lost 2 bases and the V segment lost 0 bases, leaving 9 bases of the junction unmatched. The chain's CDR3 is CASSVGLAVLSTDTQYF. DNA for the CDR3: TGTGCCAGCAGCGTAGGTCTAGCGGTACTTTCCACAGATACGCAGTATTTT.

The chain recombines TRBV6-5 with TRBJ2-7; D is unresolved. This CDR3 is built from 11 residues. CDR1 is MNHEY and CDR2 is SVGAGI in the germline V gene. V dropped 7 bases and J dropped 1 base, with 5 bases sitting between them. The CDR3 DNA reads TGTGCCAGCACAGGTTCCTACGAGCAGTACTTC. This codes for CASTGSYEQYF.

This clone was detected only a few times. The chain joins TRBV10-2 to TRBJ2-1; TRBD1 aligns across 9 bases. With 3 bases clipped from V and 10 bases from J, the junction kept 10 bases outside the gene matches. This CDR3 contains 15 residues. CDR1 and CDR2 from the germline V gene are WSHSY and SAAADI. This CDR3 reads CASSDIQGAFWEQFF. The CDR3 nucleotides read TGCGCCAGCAGTGATATACAGGGGGCTTTCTGGGAGCAGTTCTTC.

The chain is built from TRBV15 and TRBJ2-5; tentatively, D is TRBD1 (5 bases). CDR1 LNHNV and CDR2 YYDKDF come from the germline V gene (reference sequence). The CDR3 is made up of 13 amino acids. V lost 0 bases to trimming and J lost 8 bases, with 10 bases between them. The CDR3 DNA follows: TGTGCCACCAGCAGAGACGGCAGGGAAACCCAGTACTTC. This sequence encodes CATSRDGRETQYF. Combining the CDR3 with reference TRBV15 and TRBJ2-5 gives the whole variable domain DAMVIQNPRYQVTQFGKPVTLSCSQTLNHNVMYWYQQKSSQAPKLLFHYYDKDFNNEADTPDNFQSRRPNTSFCFLDIRSPGLGDTAMYLCATSRDGRETQYFGPGTRLLVL.

This chain uses TRBV19 with TRBJ1-2; D might be TRBD1 (6 bases). Germline V gene lookup returns CDR1 LNHDA and CDR2 SQIVND (reference sequence). The V gene lost 5 bases and the J gene lost 0 bases, with 13 bases spanning the gap. CDR3 length: 15 residues. The CDR3 DNA sequence: TGTGCCAGTAGTCTAACAGGGACCGCTAACTATGGCTACACCTTC. It specifies CASSLTGTANYGYTF.

The chain combines TRBV6-5 with TRBJ2-7; a possible D gene is TRBD2 (6 bases). This CDR3 has 13 residues. Germline V gene data show CDR1 as MNHEY and CDR2 as SVGAGI. Trimming shortened V by 5 bases and J by 0 bases, and 8 bases separated the two germline ends. This CDR3 is CASSPSASYEQYF. The CDR3 nucleotides are TGTGCCAGCAGTCCTAGCGCCTCCTACGAGCAGTACTTC.

Worth noting for this clone: Other DNA variants within this sample encode the same CDR3. This chain connects TRBV28 to TRBJ1-2, with 8 bases lining up with TRBD1. Trimming cost V 6 bases and J 8 bases; bases outside gene matches: 11. Germline lookup yields CDR1 MDHEN and CDR2 SYDVKM. The CDR3 covers 14 residues. CDR3 nucleotide sequence: TGTGCCAGCAGCCTTGGACAGGGCGGGTGGGGCTACACCTTC. Its protein is CASSLGQGGWGYTF.

The chain's CDR3 is CASSPRLAAAYNEQFF. The CDR3, as DNA: TGTGCCAGCAGTCCCCGACTAGCGGCAGCCTACAATGAGCAGTTCTTC. The chain recombines TRBV27 with TRBJ2-1; 9 bases agree with TRBD2. The ends lost 5 bases at V and 2 bases at J; junction bases unmatched: 7. CDR1 is MNHEY and CDR2 is SMNVEV in the germline V gene (reference sequence). The CDR3 covers 16 residues.

The rearrangement joins TRBV7-6 to TRBJ2-5; 11 nucleotides match TRBD2. This CDR3 has 15 residues. The V gene's germline CDR1 is SGHVS and CDR2 FNYEAQ. The V segment lost 5 bases and the J segment 2 bases; nucleotides outside the gene matches: 4. The CDR3 DNA reads as TGTGCCAGCAGCAAGGGACTAGCGGTACAAGAGACCCAGTACTTC. It yields the protein CASSKGLAVQETQYF.

This chain uses TRBV7-6 with TRBJ2-2; no clear D. V shed 5 bases and J shed 7 bases, with 8 bases lying between them. This CDR3 has 12 residues. The germline V gene has CDR1 SGHVS and CDR2 FNYEAQ. As DNA, the CDR3 is TGTGCCAGCAGCGCGGTTTACGGGGAGCTGTTTTTT. Its translation is CASSAVYGELFF.

Remarks on this clone: Other DNA sequences within the sample encode an identical CDR3. The chain joins TRBV27 to TRBJ1-1; perhaps TRBD1 as D (5 bases). Trimming stripped 5 bases from V and 4 bases from J, with 11 bases between. The CDR3 contains 13 residues. CDR1 and CDR2 from the germline V gene are MNHEY and SMNVEV (reference sequence). CDR3 residues: CASSGRTTTEAFF. The DNA of the CDR3 is TGTGCCAGCAGTGGGAGGACAACCACTGAAGCTTTCTTT.

As DNA, the CDR3 is TGTGCCTGGAGTCTAGGCGGGGTAACCTATAATTCACCCCTCCACTTT. This sequence encodes CAWSLGGVTYNSPLHF. This chain connects TRBV30 to TRBJ1-6, with unresolved D. The CDR3 spans 16 residues. V was pared by 2 bases and J by 2 bases, with 13 bases between. CDR1 and CDR2 from the germline V gene are GTSNPN and SVGIG (reference sequence).

This chain links TRBV7-9 with TRBJ2-5; 11 bases agree with TRBD1. This CDR3 has 16 amino acids. The V segment lost 5 bases and the J segment 2 bases; nucleotides outside the gene matches: 7. Germline loops: CDR1 SEHNR, CDR2 FQNEAQ (reference sequence). The DNA of the CDR3 is TGTGCCAGCAGCCTCGGACAGGGGGCGGATCAAGAGACCCAGTACTTC. It yields the protein CASSLGQGADQETQYF.

The genes are TRBV18 and TRBJ1-5, with no clear D. The CDR3 extends over 15 amino acids. Germline V lookup: CDR1 KGHSH, CDR2 LQKENI. V was cut by 2 bases and J by 3 bases, with 11 bases left in between. The CDR3 sequence is CASSPTTAANQPQHF. The CDR3, as DNA: TGTGCCAGCTCACCAACAACAGCCGCCAATCAGCCCCAGCATTTT.

The chain couples TRBV2 to TRBJ2-2; TRBD2 is a possible D gene (6 bases). V dropped 9 bases and J dropped 0 bases, with 11 bases sitting between them. The CDR3 runs 14 residues. Germline V lookup: CDR1 SNHLY, CDR2 FYNNEI. The CDR3: CASGGSSNTGELFF. The CDR3 nucleotides read TGTGCCAGTGGGGGGAGCTCGAACACCGGGGAGCTGTTTTTT.